A single sample gave rise to the 29 T cell receptor beta chains below, sequenced in a study of CD8 T cells in ankylosing spondylitis. Study results and caveats: What appeared characteristic of ankylosing spondylitis blood was a TCR beta motif of 7 or 8 highly homologous variants.

TCRdb re-called the 5' RACE reads through MiXCR, storing one row per CDR3 protein. The sample lists a few hundred thousand distinct CDR3 sequences; approximately 12% were seen once. Their antigens are not known. Sample: blood, either unsorted or a sorted T cell fraction (not recorded which). These receptors were taken from a male donor with ankylosing spondylitis.

In its sample, this clonotype was seen once. The V gene is TRBV6-1, the J gene TRBJ1-2; D ambiguous. The CDR3 runs to 13 residues. Germline lookup yields CDR1 MNHNS and CDR2 SASEGT. The germline V and J ends were trimmed by 8 bases and 0 bases, with 10 bases remaining between them. The CDR3 DNA reads TGTGCCAGCGTGTGGGGTTCTAACTATGGCTACACCTTC. Residues: CASVWGSNYGYTF.

The chain has TRBV20-1 and TRBJ1-6; D possibly corresponds to TRBD1 (6 bases). The CDR3 has 14 residues. Looked up from germline, CDR1 is DFQATT and CDR2 is SNEGSKA (reference sequence). V lost 7 bases, J lost 2 bases, and 12 bases lay in between. CDR3 nucleotide sequence: TGCAGTGTTACAGGGTTCGCCTATAATTCACCCCTCCACTTT. Translating gives CSVTGFAYNSPLHF.

This clonotype has only a few counts. The junction shows a germline mismatch at one end, possibly a read error. The V call is TRBV15, the J call TRBJ2-5; D possibly corresponds to TRBD1 (6 bases). This CDR3 has 15 amino acids. Germline V CDR1 and CDR2: LNHNV, YYDKDF (reference sequence). CDR3 in DNA: TGTGCCACCAGCAGAGACCGGGGACAACAAGAGACCCAGCACTTC. This translates into CATSRDRGQQETQHF.

The CDR3 protein is CAISKTSGSTDTQYF. CDR3 DNA: TGTGCCATTTCCAAAACTAGCGGGAGCACAGATACGCAGTATTTT. This chain links TRBV10-3 with TRBJ2-3; TRBD2 matches at 9 bases. The CDR3 length is 15 residues. After removal of 9 bases from V and 0 bases from J, the junction contained 7 bases not matched to a gene. The germline V gene encodes CDR1 ENHRY and CDR2 SYGVKD.

In the case of this clonotype: This sequence may be a read error, since a much larger clone differs from it by one base. The chain joins TRBV5-5 to TRBJ2-3, with D unresolved. Germline V gene lookup returns CDR1 SGHKS and CDR2 YYEKEE (reference sequence). The CDR3 has 14 residues. Trimming pared 7 bases from V and 4 bases from J, leaving 16 bases between. The CDR3 sequence is CASGPPGLSDTQYF. The CDR3 DNA is TGTGCCAGCGGCCCCCCGGGCCTCTCAGATACGCAGTATTTT.

The chain recombines TRBV6-1 with TRBJ2-3; TRBD2 matches at 10 bases. Trimming removed 7 bases from V and 3 bases from J; junction bases left unmatched: 7. The CDR3 consists of 15 residues. Germline loops: CDR1 MNHNS, CDR2 SASEGT. This CDR3 reads CASTLVAGGTDTQYF. The DNA of the CDR3 is TGTGCCAGCACTCTTGTAGCGGGAGGAACAGATACGCAGTATTTT.

This sequence joins TRBV12-3 or TRBV12-4 and TRBJ1-4; D may be TRBD1 (5 bases). The CDR3 has 15 residues. The germline V and J ends were trimmed by 5 bases and 0 bases, with 10 bases remaining between them. In DNA form, the CDR3 reads TGTGCCAGCAGTCCACAGGTTGCAACTAATGAAAAACTGTTTTTT. Encoded protein: CASSPQVATNEKLFF.

The sample holds a few counts of this clonotype. The V gene is TRBV20-1, the J gene TRBJ2-7; D call uncertain. Trimming removed 1 base from V and 4 bases from J, with 17 bases in between. The CDR3 runs 15 residues. Per the germline V gene, CDR1 is DFQATT and CDR2 is SNEGSKA (reference sequence). The CDR3 DNA follows: TGCAGTGCTAGAGGACGGGCGGCAGCGCATTACGAGCAGTACTTC. The encoded protein is CSARGRAAAHYEQYF.

This clonotype has more than one count but fewer than ten. DNA for the CDR3: TGCAGCGTCGCAGCGGGAGGGCTTGAGACCCAGTACTTC. Its protein is CSVAAGGLETQYF. V and J are TRBV29-1 and TRBJ2-5; 10 positions agree with TRBD2. The V and J ends lost 6 bases and 5 bases, in that order; junction bases with no gene match: 6. The CDR3 runs to 13 residues. Germline V gene data show CDR1 as SQVTM and CDR2 as ANQGSEA.

This clonotype was observed at least ten times. The chain has TRBV15 and TRBJ2-7; D unclear. Trimming stripped 0 bases from V and 4 bases from J, with 7 bases between. The CDR3 runs 13 residues. CDR1 and CDR2 from the germline V gene are LNHNV and YYDKDF (reference sequence). The CDR3 DNA reads as TGTGCCACCAGCAGAGATCTACTTTACGAGCAGTACGTC. Translation: CATSRDLLYEQYV.

This clonotype appeared many times. The chain couples TRBV29-1 to TRBJ2-4; D is unresolved. Trimming removed 5 bases from V and 0 bases from J, with 11 bases in between. CDR1 SQVTM and CDR2 ANQGSEA come from the germline V gene. This CDR3 contains 14 residues. CDR3 sequence (DNA): TGCAGCGTTCGTGGGCGGTTAGCCAAAAACATTCAGTACTTC. Encoded protein: CSVRGRLAKNIQYF.

This clonotype was recorded a few times. This chain connects TRBV7-8 to TRBJ2-1, with TRBD2 matching over 7 bases. The length of the CDR3 is 12 residues. From germline, CDR1 is SGHVS and CDR2 FQNEAQ. The junction had 5 bases not matched to a gene; V was cut back by 3 bases and J by 12 bases. In DNA form, the CDR3 reads TGTGCCAGCAGCTTCCGGGGACTACCGCAGTTCTTC. Encoded protein: CASSFRGLPQFF.

This clonotype was recorded at least ten times. The genes are TRBV7-9 and TRBJ2-1, with D possibly TRBD1 on 5 matching bases. The CDR3 consists of 14 residues. Trimming removed 5 bases from V and 0 bases from J, with 8 bases in between. Germline CDR1 and CDR2: SEHNR and FQNEAQ (reference sequence). CDR3 coding DNA: TGTGCCAGCAGCCAGCAGGGCTCCTACAATGAGCAGTTCTTC. Translating gives CASSQQGSYNEQFF.

This clonotype has a count of ten or more. DNA of the CDR3: TGCAGCGTTGAAGATGGGGAGTTCTTC. It translates to CSVEDGEFF. V and J are TRBV29-1 and TRBJ2-1; the D is unclear. Trimming took 0 bases from V and 14 from J, leaving 5 bases between them. The CDR3 is 9 residues long. CDR1 is SQVTM and CDR2 is ANQGSEA in the germline V gene.

The chain is built from TRBV12-3 or TRBV12-4 and TRBJ2-1, with TRBD2 identical over 10 bases. The CDR3 is made up of 15 amino acids. J was trimmed by 6 bases and V by 6 bases; bases with no gene match: 8. This CDR3 reads CASSLGLAFTNEQFF. DNA of the CDR3: TGTGCCAGCAGCTTGGGACTAGCGTTTACCAATGAGCAGTTCTTC.

The chain uses TRBV12-3 or TRBV12-4 and TRBJ2-7, with 12 bases identical to TRBD2. V was clipped by 6 bases and J by 10 bases; unmatched bases: 10. The CDR3 totals 14 residues. The CDR3 region has the DNA TGTGCCAGCAGCCCCACTAGCGGGAGGCCTCTACAGTACTTC. Protein product: CASSPTSGRPLQYF.

V is TRBV5-6 and J is TRBJ1-1, with 9 nucleotides matching TRBD1. This CDR3 is built from 13 residues. The V gene's germline CDR1 is SGHDT and CDR2 YYEEEE. J lost 5 bases, V lost 6 bases, and 5 bases had no gene match. CDR3 residues: CASIRDRETEAFF. CDR3 sequence (DNA): TGTGCCAGCATCAGGGACAGGGAAACTGAAGCTTTCTTT.

The chain couples TRBV7-2 to TRBJ2-3, with D perhaps matching TRBD1 (7 bases). The CDR3 is made up of 15 amino acids. V lost 5 bases to trimming and J lost 3 bases, with 15 bases between them. Germline lookup yields CDR1 SGHTA and CDR2 FQGNSA. Here the CDR3 DNA reads TGTGCCAGCAGCAAAGACAGGGAGGCGACAGATACGCAGTATTTT. Its translation is CASSKDREATDTQYF.

The rearrangement uses TRBV12-3 or TRBV12-4 and TRBJ2-2, with 8 bases lining up with TRBD1. The CDR3 is 14 amino acids. V lost 6 bases, J lost 7 bases, and 7 bases stayed unmatched. The CDR3 is CASSRAGGIGELFF. CDR3 nucleotide sequence: TGTGCCAGCAGCCGTGCAGGGGGCATCGGGGAGCTGTTTTTT.

There are many counts of this clonotype. V usage is TRBV7-6 and J usage is TRBJ2-5, with unresolved D. Looked up from germline, CDR1 is SGHVS and CDR2 is FNYEAQ. The CDR3 covers 12 residues. Trimming left V 0 bases short and J 3 bases short, with 2 bases between. CDR3 nucleotide sequence: TGTGCCAGCAGCTTAGCTAAAGAGACCCAGTACTTC. Translating it yields CASSLAKETQYF.

V usage is TRBV3-1 and J usage is TRBJ2-7; 13 nucleotides line up with TRBD2. V shed 6 bases, J shed 5 bases, and the junction held 7 bases outside the gene matches. The CDR3 sequence is 15 residues long. Germline V gives CDR1 LGHDT, CDR2 YNNKEL (reference sequence). DNA for the CDR3: TGTGCCAGCAGGCCAACTAGCGGGAGGGCCGACGAGCAGTACTTC. Protein sequence: CASRPTSGRADEQYF.

The V and J genes are TRBV14 and TRBJ2-3; D gene uncertain. V lost 1 base to trimming and J lost 6 bases, with 11 bases between them. The CDR3 has 14 amino acids. Germline V lookup: CDR1 SGHDN, CDR2 FVKESK. The CDR3 bases are TGTGCCAGCAGCCAAGTTCAATTGGGGGATACGCAGTATTTT. Translating gives CASSQVQLGDTQYF.

This clonotype was observed a few times. The genes are TRBV7-8 and TRBJ2-3, with D perhaps given as TRBD1 or TRBD2 (5 bases each). Germline V gives CDR1 SGHVS, CDR2 FQNEAQ. Trimming took off 3 bases at V and 2 bases at J, with 9 bases between the two ends. The CDR3 contains 14 residues. The CDR3: CASSLRGHTDTQYF. CDR3 DNA sequence: TGTGCCAGCAGCTTGAGGGGCCACACAGATACGCAGTATTTT.

The chain joins TRBV19 to TRBJ1-1; D unclear. Trimming cost V 6 bases and J 1 base, with 6 bases left between them. Germline lookup yields CDR1 LNHDA and CDR2 SQIVND (reference sequence). CDR3 length: 12 amino acids. CDR3: CASSHRNTEAFF. The CDR3 bases are TGTGCCAGTAGCCACAGGAACACTGAAGCTTTCTTT.

In DNA, the CDR3 is TGTGCCAGCAGGGGACTGCAGAACACCGGGGAGCTGTTTTTT. This encodes CASRGLQNTGELFF. The V and J genes are TRBV2 and TRBJ2-2; tentative D call: TRBD2 (6 bases). The CDR3 is 14 residues long. Germline CDR1 is SNHLY and CDR2 is FYNNEI. The V end was cut by 6 bases, the J end by 1 base, with 9 bases between.

The sample holds a few counts of this clonotype. The rearrangement uses TRBV10-3 and TRBJ2-1; D perhaps matches TRBD2 (9 bases). CDR1 is ENHRY, CDR2 SYGVKD, per germline. V was pared by 4 bases and J by 4 bases, with 26 bases between. The length of the CDR3 is 19 residues. DNA for the CDR3: TGTGCCATCAGTGGCGTCGGGACAGGTACGACTAGCGGATACAATGAGCAGTTCTTC. The encoded protein is CAISGVGTGTTSGYNEQFF.

This clonotype was seen a handful of times. The V call is TRBV7-9, the J call TRBJ1-1; D unresolved. Trimming removed 7 bases at V and 0 bases at J, with 15 bases between. Germline CDR1 reads SEHNR; CDR2 reads FQNEAQ (reference sequence). The length of the CDR3 is 15 residues. Written as DNA, the CDR3 is TGTGCCAGCACCTATCCGGAACCAGTGAACACTGAAGCTTTCTTT. It encodes CASTYPEPVNTEAFF. The variable domain in full, completed from reference TRBV7-9 and TRBJ1-1, reads DTGVSQNPRHKITKRGQNVTFRCDPISEHNRLYWYRQTLGQGPEFLTYFQNEAQLEKSRLLSDRFSAERPKGSFSTLEIQRTEQGDSAMYLCASTYPEPVNTEAFFGQGTRLTVV.

This clonotype was detected only a few times. V is TRBV5-1 and J is TRBJ2-1; TRBD2 matches at 13 bases. This CDR3 region has 18 residues. The ends lost 0 bases at V and 6 bases at J; junction bases unmatched: 9. CDR1 SGHRS and CDR2 YFSETQ come from the germline V gene. The CDR3 here is CASSLGFPGLAGINEQFF. The CDR3 DNA reads TGCGCCAGCAGCTTGGGCTTCCCGGGACTAGCGGGAATCAATGAGCAGTTCTTC.

This clonotype has more than one count but fewer than ten. This rearrangement joins TRBV2 to TRBJ2-5, with TRBD2 matching 7 bases. Germline V lookup: CDR1 SNHLY, CDR2 FYNNEI. CDR3 length: 14 amino acids. V lost 10 bases to trimming and J lost 2 bases; unmatched junction nucleotides: 10. Written as DNA, the CDR3 is TGTGCCACCGGCCCCACGGGGGGACAAGAGACCCAGTACTTC. It translates to CATGPTGGQETQYF.